This T cell receptor (beta chain) is from a study of blood T cell repertoires in COVID-19. CDR1 is SGHTA, CDR2 FQGNSA, per germline. This CDR3 comprises 15 residues. V shed 2 bases, J shed 0 bases, and the junction held 0 bases outside the gene matches. As originally analysed: Amplification with reference gene primers provided the estimates of nucleated cell counts. Profiled with immunoSEQ multiplex PCR; TCRdb holds only in-frame clones, not every one. D and trimming were read from the DNA, whereas the V and J calls and clone size are those reported in that table. The sample consists of a few hundred thousand clones, under 90% of them appearing once. Assignment of participants to cohorts was predicated upon participant-reported clinical history. All recovered Cohort 3 donors got two negative PCRs, got clearance, or saw symptom resolution.

The TCR comes from a woman in her twenties or thirties who had recovered from COVID-19. The specimen was PBMCs or T cells enriched from blood (not recorded which). This chain uses TRBV7-2 with TRBJ1-3; 8 bases fit TRBD1. This CDR3 reads CASSLQGASGNTIYF. In nucleotides, the CDR3 is TGTGCCAGCAGCTTACAGGGGGCCTCTGGAAACACCATATATTTT.